Here is one T cell receptor beta chain with its context. Its cognate antigen is unknown. The sample originates from a study of T cell responses to AZD1222 COVID-19 vaccine. Background on the study: Combined were second doses at about 4 or about 12 weeks. Notes on the study in general: The donor group comprised mostly white British people and more females; the analysis possibly underestimated clonal diversity. Among AZD1222 vaccinees, only five to seven were seropositive at baseline.

Assay: immunoSEQ multiplex PCR; the TCRdb copy retains only in-frame clones and omits some. The table shows about 120,000 clones, with approximately 91% occurring only once. The material was peripheral blood, obtained on day 0 of AZD1222 vaccination. This receptor was obtained from an adult in good health.

CDR3 nucleotides: TGCGCCAGCAGCTCGACGGTTACAGGGGATCCCTACGAGCAGTACTTC. Translating gives CASSSTVTGDPYEQYF. The chain uses TRBV5-1 and TRBJ2-7, with 7 bases identical to TRBD1. Germline CDR1 reads SGHRS; CDR2 reads YFSETQ. This CDR3 region has 16 residues. After removal of 3 bases from V and 2 bases from J, the junction contained 11 bases not matched to a gene.